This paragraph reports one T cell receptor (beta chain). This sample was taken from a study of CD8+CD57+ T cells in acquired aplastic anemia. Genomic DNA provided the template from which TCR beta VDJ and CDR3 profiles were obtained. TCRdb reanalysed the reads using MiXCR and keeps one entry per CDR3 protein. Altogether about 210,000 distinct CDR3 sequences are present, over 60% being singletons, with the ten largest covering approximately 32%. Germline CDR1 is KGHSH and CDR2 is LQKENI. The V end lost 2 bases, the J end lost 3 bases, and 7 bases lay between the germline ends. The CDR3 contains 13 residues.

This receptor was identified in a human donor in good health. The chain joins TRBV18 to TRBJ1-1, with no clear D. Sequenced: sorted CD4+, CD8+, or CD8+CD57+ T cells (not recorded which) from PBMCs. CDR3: CASSPIAYTEAFF. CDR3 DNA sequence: TGTGCCAGCTCACCAATCGCGTACACTGAAGCTTTCTTT. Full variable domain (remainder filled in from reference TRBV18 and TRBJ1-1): NAGVMQNPRHLVRRRGQEARLRCSPMKGHSHVYWYRQLPEEGLKFMVYLQKENIIDESGMPKERFSAEFPKEGPSILRIQQVVRGDSAAYFCASSPIAYTEAFFGQGTRLTVV.